The 15 T cell receptor beta chains listed next were all sequenced from one sample in a study of lymphopenia after photon versus proton radiotherapy. TCRdb's table, derived via immunoSEQ multiplex PCR, lists solely in-frame clones and lacks some. This table has around 55,000 clones, about 81% appearing once. The sequenced sample was peripheral blood, obtained from a patient treated with proton-based radiotherapy. All receptors come from a man in his 60s with pancreatic cancer.

The chain couples TRBV5-6 to TRBJ2-7, with D perhaps TRBD1 or TRBD2 (6 bases each). Germline V gene lookup returns CDR1 SGHDT and CDR2 YYEEEE. This CDR3 region has 12 residues. Trimming shortened V by 3 bases and J by 6 bases, and 10 bases separated the two germline ends. DNA of the CDR3: TGTGCCAGCAGCTGGAGGGGGGCCGAGCAGTACTTC. Translation gives CASSWRGAEQYF.

This chain connects TRBV18 to TRBJ2-1; 10 nucleotides align to TRBD1. CDR1 and CDR2 from the germline V gene are KGHSH and LQKENI. CDR3 size: 15 residues. Trimming removed 3 bases from V and 4 bases from J; junction bases left unmatched: 3. The CDR3 bases are TGTGCCAGCTCACCGGAGGGACAGGGGTACAATGAGCAGTTCTTC. Translating it yields CASSPEGQGYNEQFF.

The chain couples TRBV18 to TRBJ1-5, with 10 bases lining up with TRBD1. The CDR3 spans 15 residues. V shed 2 bases, J shed 2 bases, and the junction held 0 bases outside the gene matches. Germline V lookup: CDR1 KGHSH, CDR2 LQKENI. CDR3 in DNA: TGTGCCAGCTCACCAGGGACAGGGGGCAATCAGCCCCAGCATTTT. Its protein is CASSPGTGGNQPQHF.

This chain links TRBV6-6 with TRBJ2-3, with 7 bases that match TRBD2. This CDR3 contains 15 residues. Germline-derived CDR1 and CDR2 are MNHNY and SVGAGI (reference sequence). After removal of 6 bases from V and 1 base from J, the junction contained 7 bases not matched to a gene. The CDR3 loop reads CASRQASGGTDTQYF. As DNA, the CDR3 is TGTGCCAGCAGACAGGCTAGCGGAGGCACAGATACGCAGTATTTT.

The chain uses TRBV5-4 and TRBJ2-1; TRBD1 matches 8 bases. Trimming cost V 5 bases and J 1 base; bases outside gene matches: 8. The germline V gene encodes CDR1 SGHNT and CDR2 YYREEE (reference sequence). The CDR3 has 16 amino acids. CDR3 region: CASRNRDRSSYNEQFF. The CDR3 region has the DNA TGTGCCAGCAGAAACCGGGACAGGAGTTCCTACAATGAGCAGTTCTTC.

With respect to this clone: Within the sample, other DNA sequences also encode this same CDR3. This chain joins TRBV30 and TRBJ2-5; D is uncertain. The CDR3 is made up of 11 amino acids. Trimming cost V 0 bases and J 3 bases, with 2 bases left between them. Germline-derived CDR1 and CDR2 are GTSNPN and SVGIG (reference sequence). In DNA form, the CDR3 reads TGTGCCTGGAGTGTAAAAGAGACCCAGTACTTC. Translated: CAWSVKETQYF.

The V gene is TRBV6-6, the J gene TRBJ2-1; the match to TRBD2 covers 12 bases. The CDR3 contains 14 residues. Trimming removed 7 bases from V and 9 bases from J; junction bases left unmatched: 7. Germline V gene lookup returns CDR1 MNHNY and CDR2 SVGAGI (reference sequence). In nucleotides, the CDR3 is TGTGCCAGCATCCCTAGCGGGAGGGATGGTGAGCAGTTCTTC. Translation: CASIPSGRDGEQFF.

This sequence joins TRBV30 and TRBJ1-2; 7 bases are shared with TRBD1. The germline V gene has CDR1 GTSNPN and CDR2 SVGIG (reference sequence). The trim removed 1 base at V and 5 bases at J, leaving 16 bases unmatched. This CDR3 contains 17 residues. Here the CDR3 reads CAWSGWSAGGTGYGYTF. Here the CDR3 DNA reads TGTGCCTGGAGTGGCTGGTCGGCAGGGGGAACGGGTTATGGCTACACCTTC. The variable domain in full, with the rest retrieved from reference TRBV30 and TRBJ1-2, is SQTIHQWPATLVQPVGSPLSLECTVEGTSNPNLYWYRQAAGRGLQLLFYSVGIGQISSEVPQNLSASRPQDRQFILSSKKLLLSDSGFYLCAWSGWSAGGTGYGYTFGSGTRLTVV.

This clone was counted once. The V call is TRBV7-2, the J call TRBJ2-3; TRBD1 is a possible D gene (5 bases). This CDR3 comprises 15 residues. Trimming pared 0 bases from V and 1 base from J, leaving 8 bases between. Germline-derived CDR1 and CDR2 are SGHTA and FQGNSA. The CDR3 reads CASSLAGARTDTQYF. The DNA for the CDR3 is TGTGCCAGCAGCTTAGCAGGGGCCCGCACAGATACGCAGTATTTT.

The chain has TRBV4-1 and TRBJ2-3, with 9 bases matching TRBD2. The length of the CDR3 is 17 residues. The ends lost 0 bases at V and 3 bases at J; junction bases unmatched: 7. The V gene's germline CDR1 is MGHRA and CDR2 YSYEKL. CDR3 nucleotides: TGCGCCAGCAGCCAAGATGGCGCGGGAGGGCCAACAGATACGCAGTATTTT. Translated, it gives CASSQDGAGGPTDTQYF.

This clone was observed a single time. The junction and the germline gene differ at one end; a read error may be behind it. V and J are TRBV7-2 and TRBJ1-3; D not certain. This CDR3 has 14 residues. Germline loops: CDR1 SGHTA, CDR2 FQGNSA. The CDR3 is CASSLADSGNTIYF. CDR3 DNA sequence: TGTGCCAGCAGCCTAGCCGACTCTGGAAACACCATATATTTT.

The V call is TRBV25-1, the J call TRBJ2-7; 7 bases fit TRBD1. CDR3 length: 13 residues. The germline gives CDR1 MGHDK, CDR2 SYGVNS. V shed 6 bases and J 1 base; nucleotides not matched to a gene: 3. CDR3 sequence (DNA): TGTGCCAGCAGGAAGACAGGGTCCTACGAGCAGTACTTC. Translation gives CASRKTGSYEQYF.

The V gene is TRBV30, the J gene TRBJ2-2; tentative D call: TRBD1 (5 bases). Germline CDR1 reads GTSNPN; CDR2 reads SVGIG (reference sequence). This CDR3 contains 17 residues. Trimming left V 2 bases short and J 2 bases short, with 18 bases between. The CDR3 nucleotides are TGTGCCTGGAGTACCGGTTGGGGCAGAATAAACACCGGGGAGCTGTTTTTT. Protein product: CAWSTGWGRINTGELFF. Together with reference TRBV30 and TRBJ2-2, the CDR3 gives the full variable domain: SQTIHQWPATLVQPVGSPLSLECTVEGTSNPNLYWYRQAAGRGLQLLFYSVGIGQISSEVPQNLSASRPQDRQFILSSKKLLLSDSGFYLCAWSTGWGRINTGELFFGEGSRLTVL.

The table lists this clone with a count of one. This chain connects TRBV27 to TRBJ2-7, with D possibly matching TRBD1 (5 bases). V lost 6 bases and J lost 1, with 19 bases in between. This CDR3 spans 16 amino acids. Germline V gene sequence: CDR1 MNHEY, CDR2 SMNVEV (reference sequence). The CDR3 DNA is TGTGCCAGCAGACGGGCCGGCGCCCAGGGATCCTACGAGCAGTACTTC. It specifies CASRRAGAQGSYEQYF.

There are a few counts of this clone. The chain employs TRBV11-2 and TRBJ2-7; D perhaps matches TRBD1 (6 bases). With 4 bases removed from V and 2 bases from J, the gap between germline ends came to 15 bases. The CDR3 contains 15 residues. Germline V gene data show CDR1 as SGHAT and CDR2 as FQNNGV. The CDR3 region is CASSSIRGSPYEQYF. The CDR3 DNA is TGTGCCAGCAGCTCAATCAGGGGTTCCCCCTACGAGCAGTACTTC.